The following is a T cell receptor (beta chain) sequence with its context. The data stem from a study of STAT5B mutations in CD4+ large granular lymphocyte leukemia. Only in-frame clones appear in the TCRdb table, and some are missing; sequencing was by immunoSEQ multiplex PCR. The data contain approximately 30,000 clones, around 85% of them seen just once; the ten biggest clones take up under 2.5%. Germline V gene data show CDR1 as PRHDT and CDR2 as FYEKMQ (reference sequence). There are 15 residues in the CDR3. The gene calls are TRBV13 and TRBJ2-5; TRBD2 agrees at 13 bases. The J call is uncertain, as TRBJ2-7 better fits the DNA end. The sample comprised CD4+ T cells from blood buffy coats. This clonotype was obtained from a human donor in good health. CDR3 sequence (DNA): TGTGCCAGCAGCTCTGGACTAGCGGGAGCCTACGAGCAGTACTTC. Its translation: CASSSGLAGAYEQYF.